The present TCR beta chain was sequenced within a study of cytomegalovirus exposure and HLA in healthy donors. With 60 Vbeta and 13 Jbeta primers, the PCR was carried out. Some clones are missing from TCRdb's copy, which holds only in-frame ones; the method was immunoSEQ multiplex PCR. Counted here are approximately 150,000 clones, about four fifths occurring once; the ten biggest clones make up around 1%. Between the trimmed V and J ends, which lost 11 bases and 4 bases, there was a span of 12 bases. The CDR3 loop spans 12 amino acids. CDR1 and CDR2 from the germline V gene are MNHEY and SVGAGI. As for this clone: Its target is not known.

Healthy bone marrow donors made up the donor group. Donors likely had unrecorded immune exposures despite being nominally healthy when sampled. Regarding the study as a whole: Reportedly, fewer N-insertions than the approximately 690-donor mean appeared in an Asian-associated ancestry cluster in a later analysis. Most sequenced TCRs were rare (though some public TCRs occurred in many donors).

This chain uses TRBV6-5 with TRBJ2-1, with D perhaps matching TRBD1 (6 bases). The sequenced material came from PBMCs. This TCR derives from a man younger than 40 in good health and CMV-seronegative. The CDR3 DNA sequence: TGTGCCGCTCTAGGGGGTTACAATGAGCAGTTCTTC. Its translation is CAALGGYNEQFF.